The present TCR beta chain was sequenced within a study of blood T cells in healthy people across ages (dated by TCRdb to 2015 to 2017). At the level of the whole study: Template switching captured roughly one uniquely barcoded TCR beta cDNA molecule per two T cells in model experiments. The donors were split into four age groups: young (average around 17 years), middle-aged (roughly 39), aged (approximately 59) and long-lived (approximately 80). Two additional independent replicas of 1 million unique cDNA reads from the same blood draw were analyzed for two donors (one aged 18 to 30 and one aged 80 or older). The study measured age-related changes in TCR beta repertoire diversity using deep sequencing normalized with unique cDNA molecular identifiers. To avoid experimental bias, donors of different ages were randomly spread across the sequencing lanes. General study outcomes and caveats: Because the CMV infection status of the donors was unknown, age-related changes in expanded clonotypes may potentially have been confounded. As age increased, observed TCR beta diversity per million T cells dropped in a roughly linear way, and a significant reduction was already evident by age about 40. There was a strong correlation between observed TCR beta diversity and the percentage of naive T cells measured by flow cytometry. Compared with the aged group, the long-lived group had more naive CD4+ T cells, fewer expanded clones and increased TCR diversity, a pattern suggesting age selection. Total diversity estimates from one million sequenced T cells were considered lower bounds and underestimates. Because profiling used bulk unsorted PBMCs, naive and antigen-experienced compartments could not be compared conclusively.

From a lookup of the germline V gene, CDR1 and CDR2 are KGHSH and LQKENI. Taken from cysteine to phenylalanine, the CDR3 has 16 residues. Here the CDR3 DNA is all that survives: 48 bases in frame from base 1. Here V drops 0 bases and J drops 6 bases, and the junction holds 7 bases not matched to any gene. Of note for this clonotype: The clone's antigen remains unknown. Base qualities are not provided; no much larger clone lies one nucleotide away.

Preparation of the library involved 5' RACE. Reads for this sample came from an Illumina HiSeq 2500. A second 7 to 11 cycle PCR used a sample-barcoded 5' primer and a J-beta primer mix. A template-switch 5' adaptor carrying 12 random nucleotides introduced a unique molecular identifier onto each TCR beta cDNA molecule. At least 2.5 million CDR3-containing paired-end reads were obtained from each sample. First-strand cDNA synthesis was performed from all RNA using the Mint cDNA synthesis kit, with priming by a TRBC-specific oligonucleotide. Following uracil-DNA glycosylase treatment, all cDNA underwent a first 18-cycle PCR with the universal primers M1SS and BC2_uni_R. Processing in the source paper ran as follows. For normalization, 1 million high-quality reads were randomly selected from each sample, with every read carrying a distinct molecular identifier. Reads with shared molecular identifiers were discarded instead of being binned into consensus sequences. MiTCR, run with a Q25 quality threshold and the strictest error-elimination algorithm, handled CDR3 identification, clonotype clustering and error correction. A nonparametric unseen species model with Euler transformation was used to estimate a lower bound on total TCR beta diversity. The raw public data were reprocessed by TCRdb itself: fastp quality trimming at Q25, MiXCR clonotype calling, in-frame beta chains only. Each entry merges the rows of one CDR3 protein and shows their most common DNA and genes. These V and J calls originate from TCRdb's pipeline instead of the authors' own analysis. The sample table contains 600,000 to 800,000 distinct CDR3 sequences; only one count was recorded for around 50% of them. The top ten clones comprise roughly 12% of the sample.

The donors were 40 or so Caucasian individuals from Russia, aged roughly 6 to 90 years, who were systemically healthy. Each donor gave roughly 11 milliliters of peripheral blood, drawn into EDTA-treated Vacutainer tubes. Ficoll-Paque density-gradient centrifugation was used to isolate PBMCs, with at least 6 million per sample. Total RNA, at least 6 micrograms per sample, was extracted from PBMCs with Trizol reagent. The percentages of naive CD45RAhigh/CD27high T cells were determined by flow cytometry on a PBMC aliquot from every donor. This sequence originates from a woman over 75 in good health. The rearranged chain carries TRBV18 and TRBJ2-4, with 8 bases in between that match TRBD2. Sequencing was performed on blood. Read as DNA, the sequence is TGTGCCAGCTCACCACCCCAGGCCCTAGCGGGAAACATTCAGTACTTC. Its translation is CASSPPQALAGNIQYF. The reference TRBV18 and TRBJ2-4 proteins fill in what lies around the CDR3, so the full variable domain reads NAGVMQNPRHLVRRRGQEARLRCSPMKGHSHVYWYRQLPEEGLKFMVYLQKENIIDESGMPKERFSAEFPKEGPSILRIQQVVRGDSAAYFCASSPPQALAGNIQYFGAGTRLSVL.